This T cell receptor (beta chain) was profiled in a study of cytomegalovirus exposure and HLA in healthy donors. Study-wide findings and caveats: Researchers counted around 180 TCR beta chains as cytomegalovirus-associated.

Sequencing used immunoSEQ multiplex PCR; TCRdb keeps in-frame clones, though not all of them. The data hold 150,000 to 200,000 clones, with 86% observed a single time. With 5 bases removed from V and 5 bases from J, the gap between germline ends came to 12 bases. Germline loops: CDR1 SEHNR, CDR2 FQNEAQ (reference sequence). The CDR3 extends over 13 amino acids. As to this clone: What it binds is not known.

This chain links TRBV7-9 with TRBJ1-2, with a possible D match to TRBD1 (5 bases). The material sequenced was PBMCs. The source is a man aged 18 to 29 in good health and CMV-seropositive. The CDR3 DNA is TGTGCCAGCAGCGGGGGGAACGGGTATGGCTACACCTTC. As protein: CASSGGNGYGYTF.